The clone carrying this T cell receptor (beta chain) came up a few times. What it binds is not known. This sample is part of a study of shared clonotypes between healthy human individuals. Study as a whole: Participating donors consisted of two women and three men aged 18 to 49.

The donors, all of them Caucasian adults, lived in Nashville, Tennessee. Whole-study results and caveats: Sequencing depth was expected to influence donor clonotype sharing. Sampling was confined to blood; repertoires within tissues likely differ.

Profiling relied on immunoSEQ multiplex PCR, and the TCRdb table lists in-frame clones only, not all of them. The data show approximately 470,000 clones, around 73% seen once. Sequences were obtained from PBMCs. This TCR was sampled from a woman aged 40 to 50 in good health. Some clones in this sample may be carry-over from other donors' samples.

In DNA, the CDR3 is TGTGCCAGCTCACCGACGAACACTGAAGCTTTCTTT. Translated: CASSPTNTEAFF. This chain links TRBV18 with TRBJ1-1; unclear D gene. Germline values: CDR1 KGHSH, CDR2 LQKENI. The CDR3 is 12 amino acids. Trimming took off 3 bases at V and 1 base at J, with 3 bases between the two ends.